The T cell receptor beta chain under discussion was sequenced for a study of T cell changes during pregnancy in multiple sclerosis. Libraries were prepared by immunoSEQ multiplex PCR; TCRdb keeps only in-frame clonotypes and omits some of them. This table has 50,000 to 60,000 clones, 89% appearing once. CDR3 size: 13 residues. Germline V lookup: CDR1 SGHRS, CDR2 YFSETQ. The junction had 2 bases not matched to a gene; V was cut back by 2 bases and J by 9 bases. This clone was counted between two and nine times. This receptor was taken from a female donor with multiple sclerosis, enrolled in a pregnancy study. The chain recombines TRBV5-1 with TRBJ1-6; 7 nucleotides line up with TRBD1. The input for sequencing was peripheral blood, taken after pregnancy. For the CDR3, the DNA is TGCGCCAGCAGCTTCGAGGGGGCTTCACCCCTCCACTTT. It codes for CASSFEGASPLHF. Filled out from reference TRBV5-1 and TRBJ1-6, the complete variable domain reads KAGVTQTPRYLIKTRGQQVTLSCSPISGHRSVSWYQQTPGQGLQFLFEYFSETQRNKGNFPGRFSGRQFSNSRSEMNVSTLELGDSALYLCASSFEGASPLHFGNGTRLTVT.